Sequencing of this T cell receptor (beta chain) was carried out in a study of cytomegalovirus exposure and HLA in healthy donors. As regards this clone: The antigen is unknown.

Looked up from germline, CDR1 is KGHSY and CDR2 is FQNENV. The CDR3 is made up of 15 amino acids. Trimming stripped 4 bases from V and 2 bases from J, with 14 bases between. Study-level findings and limits: Overall, approximately 150 TCR beta chains were annotated as cytomegalovirus-associated.

The assay was immunoSEQ multiplex PCR, and TCRdb's table has in-frame clones only and misses some. The sample contains more than 110,000 clones, about 94% of which appear only once. The receptor comes from a man between 18 and 35 years old in good health and CMV-seropositive. This chain uses TRBV16 with TRBJ2-5; D call uncertain. The sequenced sample consisted of PBMCs. In nucleotides, the CDR3 is TGTGCCAGCAGCCTATGGTACACCTCGCAAGAGACCCAGTACTTC. It is translated as CASSLWYTSQETQYF.